This TCR beta chain was observed in a study of blood T cell repertoires in COVID-19. In the original analysis: By means of reference gene primer amplification, nucleated cell counts were estimated. The assay was immunoSEQ multiplex PCR, and TCRdb's table has in-frame clones only and misses some. That table supplies the V and J calls and clone size; D and trimming were determined from the DNA. The sample lists roughly 430,000 clones, approximately 86% occurring once. V dropped 0 bases and J dropped 1 base, with 13 bases sitting between them. The CDR3 has 16 residues. Germline assignment: CDR1 SGDLS and CDR2 YYNGEE. Participants were aged roughly 18 to 90 years, lived in roughly 25 US areas, and enrolled virtually. Participants were placed into cohorts based on the clinical history they reported.

Sequenced: PBMCs or T cells enriched from blood (not recorded which). The sequence came from a woman aged 40 to 55 with acute COVID-19. The chain employs TRBV9 and TRBJ1-1, with TRBD1 as a possible D gene (5 bases). CDR3 residues: CASSVDTPGQNTEAFF. The CDR3 bases are TGTGCCAGCAGCGTAGATACCCCAGGACAGAACACTGAAGCTTTCTTT.